What follows are 32 T cell receptor beta chains derived from one specimen sequenced in a study of blood T cell repertoires in COVID-19. Sequencing was performed with immunoSEQ multiplex PCR; in TCRdb, only in-frame clones are kept and a portion is missing. The table shows 200,000 to 300,000 clones, with roughly 86% occurring only once. The sample consisted of peripheral blood. These receptors all come from a woman in her thirties with acute or convalescent COVID-19.

This chain uses TRBV5-4 with TRBJ1-1; possible D gene TRBD1, 6 bases. The germline CDR1 and CDR2 sequences are SGHNT and YYREEE (reference sequence). Trimming left V 2 bases short and J 5 bases short, with 22 bases between. CDR3 length: 17 residues. CDR3 loop: CASSFNLHLQGGTEAFF. CDR3 in DNA: TGTGCCAGCAGCTTCAACCTCCACCTACAGGGTGGTACTGAAGCTTTCTTT.

The V and J genes are TRBV27 and TRBJ2-1; 9 bases agree with TRBD2. The length of the CDR3 is 14 residues. The germline gives CDR1 MNHEY, CDR2 SMNVEV (reference sequence). J lost 5 bases, V lost 5 bases, and 4 bases had no gene match. The CDR3 bases are TGTGCCAGCAGTATAAGGACTAGCGACAATGAGCAGTTCTTC. This translates into CASSIRTSDNEQFF.

The rearrangement uses TRBV30 and TRBJ2-2; maybe TRBD1 (6 bases). Looked up from germline, CDR1 is GTSNPN and CDR2 is SVGIG (reference sequence). V was shortened by 3 bases and J by 5 bases, with 13 bases between the two germline ends. The CDR3 is 14 residues long. The CDR3 nucleotides are TGTGCCTGGAGCAGGGGACGAGGGACCGGGGAGCTGTTTTTT. It codes for CAWSRGRGTGELFF.

J is TRBJ2-1 and V is TRBV2, with TRBD2 matching 14 bases. The CDR3 covers 21 residues. CDR1 is SNHLY, CDR2 FYNNEI, per germline. J gave up 5 bases and V 5 bases, and 20 bases lay outside the gene matches. The CDR3 DNA reads TGTGCCAGCAGTCGTGCGGCGGGACAAATGGGGACTAGCGGGAGTCACAATGAGCAGTTCTTC. It is translated as CASSRAAGQMGTSGSHNEQFF.

For this clone: One junction end disagrees with the germline gene, perhaps due to a read error. The J gene is TRBJ2-2, the V gene TRBV6-4, with a weak D call TRBD2 (5 bases). The CDR3 loop spans 14 amino acids. Germline CDR1 reads MRHNA; CDR2 reads SNTAGT. The CDR3 loop reads CASSPIIFAGELFF. CDR3 nucleotide sequence: TGTGCCAGCAGTCCAATAATTTTTGCCGGGGAGTTGTTTTTT.

This clone came up once. Different DNA sequences within this sample yield the same CDR3. The V call is TRBV18, the J call TRBJ1-5, with no clear D. The CDR3 is 13 residues long. The V gene lost 2 bases and the J gene lost 4 bases, with 6 bases spanning the gap. Looked up from germline, CDR1 is KGHSH and CDR2 is LQKENI. The CDR3: CASSPGGNQPQHF. CDR3 DNA: TGTGCCAGCTCACCAGGCGGGAATCAGCCCCAGCATTTT.

The chain employs TRBV15 and TRBJ2-5, with 10 bases fitting TRBD2. CDR3 size: 15 residues. V lost 3 bases and J lost 5; bases outside the gene matches: 6. CDR1 is LNHNV, CDR2 YYDKDF, per germline (reference sequence). The CDR3 region is CATSRGLAGEETQYF. CDR3 coding DNA: TGTGCCACCAGCAGGGGTCTAGCGGGAGAGGAGACCCAGTACTTC. Full variable domain (remainder filled in from reference TRBV15 and TRBJ2-5): DAMVIQNPRYQVTQFGKPVTLSCSQTLNHNVMYWYQQKSSQAPKLLFHYYDKDFNNEADTPDNFQSRRPNTSFCFLDIRSPGLGDTAMYLCATSRGLAGEETQYFGPGTRLLVL.

This clone was picked up a small number of times. V usage is TRBV6-5 and J usage is TRBJ2-2; D gene unclear. The CDR3 consists of 16 residues. V dropped 2 bases and J dropped 0 bases, with 10 bases sitting between them. Germline assignment: CDR1 MNHEY and CDR2 SVGAGI. This CDR3 is CASSYPFGSNTGELFF. The CDR3 DNA is TGTGCCAGCAGTTACCCCTTCGGTTCGAACACCGGGGAGCTGTTTTTT.

In its sample, this clone was seen once. The chain is built from TRBV6-5 and TRBJ2-7; D remains ambiguous. Germline assignment: CDR1 MNHEY and CDR2 SVGAGI. Trimming left V 0 bases short and J 6 bases short, with 15 bases between. CDR3 length: 15 residues. CDR3 sequence: CASSYSTLLSTEQYF. The CDR3 region has the DNA TGTGCCAGCAGTTACTCAACCCTACTATCAACCGAGCAGTACTTC.

This chain uses TRBV30 with TRBJ2-7, with D perhaps matching TRBD2 (5 bases). Germline lookup yields CDR1 GTSNPN and CDR2 SVGIG (reference sequence). The CDR3 extends over 15 amino acids. V was pared by 7 bases and J by 2 bases, with 21 bases between. CDR3 bases: TGTGCCTCCATCGAGGGAAAACGGCCCCCCTACGAGCAGTACTTC. The encoded protein is CASIEGKRPPYEQYF.

The DNA of the CDR3 is TGTGCCACCATGGGGACAGGGGCCTATGGCTACACCTTC. Its translation: CATMGTGAYGYTF. The rearrangement uses TRBV10-3 and TRBJ1-2, with 10 bases fitting TRBD1. Germline assignment: CDR1 ENHRY and CDR2 SYGVKD. The CDR3 runs 13 residues. Germline trimming cut 10 bases from V and 4 bases from J; bases unmatched to any gene: 6.

This rearrangement joins TRBV7-2 to TRBJ2-6; D is undetermined. Germline CDR1 SGHTA, CDR2 FQGNSA. This CDR3 has 18 residues. Deletions cut 2 bases from V and 0 bases from J, with 14 bases between. CDR3 coding DNA: TGTGCCAGCAGCTTAATGGCAGGCATAGGCTCTGGGGCCAACGTCCTGACTTTC. Amino acids: CASSLMAGIGSGANVLTF.

This chain links TRBV19 with TRBJ1-1, with TRBD1 matching 8 bases. Trimming cost V 3 bases and J 0 bases; bases outside gene matches: 3. The CDR3 consists of 15 residues. Germline V gene data show CDR1 as LNHDA and CDR2 as SQIVND (reference sequence). The DNA for the CDR3 is TGTGCCAGTAGTATCTCCAGGGGGCTGAACACTGAAGCTTTCTTT. It yields the protein CASSISRGLNTEAFF.

This CDR3 reads CSTGTGPYEQYF. Here the CDR3 DNA reads TGCAGCACCGGGACAGGCCCCTACGAGCAGTACTTC. The chain joins TRBV29-1 to TRBJ2-7, with 8 bases fitting TRBD1. Germline CDR1 is SQVTM and CDR2 is ANQGSEA. The CDR3 covers 12 residues. V trimming: 8 bases; J trimming: 2 bases; junction bases outside the gene matches: 5.

The chain joins TRBV27 to TRBJ1-2, with D tentatively TRBD1 (6 bases). The length of the CDR3 is 15 residues. CDR1 is MNHEY and CDR2 is SMNVEV in the germline V gene (reference sequence). V was trimmed by 2 bases and J by 3 bases, leaving 13 bases between them. This CDR3 is CASSLGGGSHYGYTF. The CDR3 coding sequence is TGTGCCAGCAGTTTAGGGGGGGGCTCGCACTATGGCTACACCTTC.

CDR3 bases: TGTGCCAGCAGCTTGGCAGGGGATAGCAATCAGCCCCAGCATTTT. Protein sequence: CASSLAGDSNQPQHF. The J gene is TRBJ1-5, the V gene TRBV5-4, with D perhaps matching TRBD1 (6 bases). The CDR3 extends over 15 amino acids. V lost 0 bases, J lost 0 bases, and 7 bases lay in between. The germline V gene has CDR1 SGHNT and CDR2 YYREEE (reference sequence).

The rearrangement joins TRBV27 to TRBJ2-1; D may be TRBD2 (6 bases). This CDR3 is 13 amino acids long. Germline CDR1 MNHEY, CDR2 SMNVEV (reference sequence). Between the trimmed V and J ends, which lost 8 bases and 4 bases, there was a span of 12 bases. CDR3 protein: CASARAGYNEQFF. The CDR3 bases are TGTGCCAGCGCCCGCGCGGGGTACAATGAGCAGTTCTTC.

The chain is built from TRBV5-1 and TRBJ2-1, with 8 bases identical to TRBD1. The V gene's germline CDR1 is SGHRS and CDR2 YFSETQ. The CDR3 consists of 16 residues. With V trimmed by 1 base and J by 5 bases, 8 bases remained unmatched. CDR3 protein: CASSLSAGGRDNEQFF. The CDR3 coding sequence is TGCGCCAGCAGCTTGAGCGCAGGGGGCCGCGACAATGAGCAGTTCTTC.

V and J are TRBV7-2 and TRBJ1-1; no clear D gene. This CDR3 is built from 13 residues. Germline V gene lookup returns CDR1 SGHTA and CDR2 FQGNSA. V lost 10 bases to trimming and J lost 0 bases, with 12 bases between them. The chain's CDR3 is CATRREMNTEAFF. The CDR3 DNA is TGTGCCACCAGGAGAGAAATGAACACTGAAGCTTTCTTT. The full variable domain, with the rest looked up from reference TRBV7-2 and TRBJ1-1, is GAGVSQSPSNKVTEKGKDVELRCDPISGHTALYWYRQSLGQGLEFLIYFQGNSAPDKSGLPSDRFSAERTGGSVSTLTIQRTQQEDSAVYLCATRREMNTEAFFGQGTRLTVV.

The genes are TRBV3-1 (or the pseudogene TRBV3-2) and TRBJ1-2, with TRBD1 identical over 9 bases. The CDR3 runs to 16 residues. The ends lost 4 bases at V and 4 bases at J; junction bases unmatched: 10. Germline loops: CDR1 LGHDT, CDR2 YNNKEL (reference sequence). CDR3 bases: TGTGCCAGCAGCCCCTCCGGGACAGGGAATACCTATGGCTACACCTTC. Amino acids: CASSPSGTGNTYGYTF.

This chain joins TRBV7-9 and TRBJ2-5, with D possibly being TRBD1 (5 bases). With 5 bases removed from V and 1 base from J, the gap between germline ends came to 11 bases. Germline V lookup: CDR1 SEHNR, CDR2 FQNEAQ (reference sequence). The CDR3 runs 14 residues. The CDR3 loop is CASSARQTQETQYF. As DNA, the CDR3 is TGTGCCAGCAGCGCGCGACAGACCCAAGAGACCCAGTACTTC.

V gene TRBV2 combines with J gene TRBJ2-1, with 12 bases matching TRBD2. The CDR3 runs 18 residues. CDR1 SNHLY and CDR2 FYNNEI come from the germline V gene. The ends lost 6 bases at V and 3 bases at J; junction bases unmatched: 12. CDR3 loop: CASRTSGSISKFYNEQFF. The CDR3 nucleotides are TGTGCCAGCAGGACTAGCGGGAGCATCTCAAAGTTCTACAATGAGCAGTTCTTC.

The genes are TRBV11-3 and TRBJ2-1; 9 nucleotides match TRBD2. V was pared by 6 bases and J by 5 bases, with 8 bases of the junction left unmatched. The CDR3 runs to 15 residues. CDR1 and CDR2 from the germline V gene are SGHNT and YENEEA. CDR3 bases: TGTGCCAGCAGTTCCGGGACTAGCATGAACAATGAGCAGTTCTTC. Its protein is CASSSGTSMNNEQFF.

V is TRBV19 and J is TRBJ2-5, with TRBD1 identical over 10 bases. V lost 3 bases and J lost 5; bases outside the gene matches: 3. CDR3 size: 14 residues. Germline V lookup: CDR1 LNHDA, CDR2 SQIVND (reference sequence). CDR3 loop: CASSMGQGWETQYF. Written as DNA, the CDR3 is TGTGCCAGTAGTATGGGACAGGGGTGGGAGACCCAGTACTTC.

This clone appeared a few times. This rearrangement joins TRBV7-9 to TRBJ1-3; no reliable D call. Looked up from germline, CDR1 is SEHNR and CDR2 is FQNEAQ (reference sequence). V lost 11 bases to trimming and J lost 0 bases, with 11 bases between them. This CDR3 contains 13 residues. This CDR3 is CAGGSSSGNTIYF. The CDR3 DNA reads TGTGCCGGTGGCTCCTCCTCTGGAAACACCATATATTTT.

The chain employs TRBV7-9 and TRBJ2-7; perhaps TRBD2 as D (5 bases). The CDR3 loop spans 16 amino acids. V lost 2 bases, J lost 2 bases, and 16 bases lay in between. Per germline, CDR1 SEHNR and CDR2 FQNEAQ (reference sequence). CDR3 nucleotides: TGTGCCAGCAGCTTATGGGCCCCCAAGGAGGCCTACGAGCAGTACTTC. It codes for CASSLWAPKEAYEQYF.

The J gene is TRBJ2-1, the V gene TRBV24-1; 9 bases agree with TRBD2. The CDR3 has 17 residues. The J segment lost 7 bases and the V segment lost 1 base, leaving 10 bases of the junction unmatched. Germline V gene sequence: CDR1 KGHDR, CDR2 SFDVKD. The CDR3 protein is CATSDFGRGRAVNEQFF. The DNA of the CDR3 is TGTGCCACCAGTGATTTCGGTCGCGGGAGGGCCGTAAATGAGCAGTTCTTC.

This chain links TRBV7-2 with TRBJ2-7; 9 bases fit TRBD2. J was trimmed by 0 bases and V by 3 bases; bases with no gene match: 9. The CDR3 consists of 17 residues. The V gene's germline CDR1 is SGHTA and CDR2 FQGNSA. The CDR3 DNA is TGTGCCAGCAGCTTCCGCGGGGGCGGGAGGGCCTCCTACGAGCAGTACTTC. Encoded protein: CASSFRGGGRASYEQYF.

The J gene is TRBJ1-3, the V gene TRBV29-1, with 11 positions matching TRBD1. Per germline, CDR1 SQVTM and CDR2 ANQGSEA. V trimming: 7 bases; J trimming: 4 bases; junction bases outside the gene matches: 3. The CDR3 extends over 13 amino acids. CDR3 in amino acids: CSGTGGAGNTIYF. DNA for the CDR3: TGCAGCGGGACAGGGGGCGCCGGAAACACCATATATTTT.

V gene TRBV11-3 combines with J gene TRBJ1-1; D unclear. The V gene lost 1 base and the J gene lost 5 bases, with 11 bases spanning the gap. Germline CDR1 SGHNT, CDR2 YENEEA. This CDR3 has 14 amino acids. The CDR3 loop is CASSLGPPRTEAFF. The CDR3 bases are TGTGCCAGCAGCTTAGGGCCTCCGAGGACTGAAGCTTTCTTT.

V usage is TRBV10-3 and J usage is TRBJ2-1, with D possibly matching TRBD2 (5 bases). V dropped 2 bases and J dropped 4 bases, with 6 bases sitting between them. The CDR3 has 13 amino acids. Germline values: CDR1 ENHRY, CDR2 SYGVKD. The CDR3 sequence is CAISESGYNEQFF. The CDR3 DNA reads as TGTGCCATCAGTGAGAGCGGATACAATGAGCAGTTCTTC.

The CDR3 sequence: CASSLDFQETQYF. The CDR3 bases are TGCGCCAGCAGCTTGGACTTCCAAGAGACCCAGTACTTC. The chain joins TRBV5-1 to TRBJ2-5; D call uncertain. This CDR3 region has 13 residues. Trimming pared 0 bases from V and 1 base from J, leaving 4 bases between. Germline assignment: CDR1 SGHRS and CDR2 YFSETQ. Full variable domain (missing parts from reference TRBV5-1 and TRBJ2-5): KAGVTQTPRYLIKTRGQQVTLSCSPISGHRSVSWYQQTPGQGLQFLFEYFSETQRNKGNFPGRFSGRQFSNSRSEMNVSTLELGDSALYLCASSLDFQETQYFGPGTRLLVL.